Listed below are T cell receptor beta chains from one sample, sequenced in a study of shared clonotypes between healthy human individuals. Repertoires were generated with immunoSEQ multiplex PCR, while TCRdb's copy carries only in-frame clones and drops some. This table holds roughly 2,300,000 clones, 85% to 95% found once. Specimen: naive CD4+ T cells from PBMCs. The source of these receptors is a man younger than 35 in good health. Some clones in this sample may be carry-over from other donors' samples. Both conserved end residues are part of each CDR3. A D gene is named only where the DNA matches it firmly.

j_call v_call d_call cdr3_aa cdr3_nt
TRBJ2-7 TRBV28 TRBD2 CASKISGSSYEQYF TGTGCCAGCAAGATTAGCGGGAGTTCCTACGAGCAGTACTTC
TRBJ2-1 TRBV6-5 - CASRSPIAEQFF TGTGCCAGCAGAAGCCCAATCGCGGAGCAGTTCTTC
TRBJ2-5 TRBV27 - CASRTTGGREETQYF TGTGCCAGCAGAACTACGGGGGGCCGTGAGGAGACCCAGTACTTC
TRBJ1-5 TRBV6-1 - CASSESRQPQHF TGTGCCAGCAGTGAATCACGGCAGCCCCAGCATTTT
TRBJ2-3 TRBV30 - CAWVARTARSADTQYF TGTGCCTGGGTTGCTAGGACAGCTCGGTCAGCAGATACGCAGTATTTT
TRBJ1-2 TRBV28 TRBD1 CASSFRTGGVYGYTF TGTGCCAGCAGTTTTCGGACAGGGGGCGTGTATGGCTACACCTTC
TRBJ1-5 TRBV4-2 - CASSQLAGVNQPQHF TGTGCCAGCAGCCAATTGGCGGGGGTGAATCAGCCCCAGCATTTT
TRBJ1-1 TRBV30 - CAWSRRGQMLTEAFF TGTGCCTGGAGCCGCCGGGGGCAGATGCTCACTGAAGCTTTCTTT
TRBJ1-2 TRBV5-1 TRBD1 CASSPGQYNYGYTF TGCGCCAGCAGCCCGGGACAGTATAACTATGGCTACACCTTC
TRBJ1-6 TRBV20-1 - CSAPSPLHF TGCAGTGCTCCTTCACCCCTCCACTTT